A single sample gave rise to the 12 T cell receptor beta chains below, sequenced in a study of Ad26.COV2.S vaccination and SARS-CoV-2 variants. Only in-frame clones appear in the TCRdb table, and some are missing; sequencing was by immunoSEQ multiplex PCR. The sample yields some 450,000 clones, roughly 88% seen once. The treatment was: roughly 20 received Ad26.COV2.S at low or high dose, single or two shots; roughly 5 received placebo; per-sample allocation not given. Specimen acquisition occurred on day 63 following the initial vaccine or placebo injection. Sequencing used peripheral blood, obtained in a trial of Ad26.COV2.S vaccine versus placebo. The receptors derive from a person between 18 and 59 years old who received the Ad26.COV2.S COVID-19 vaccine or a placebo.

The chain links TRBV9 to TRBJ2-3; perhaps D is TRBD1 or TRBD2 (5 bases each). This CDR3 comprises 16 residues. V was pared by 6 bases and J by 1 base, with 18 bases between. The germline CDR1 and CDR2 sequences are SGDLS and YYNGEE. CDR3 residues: CASTQGVGDGTDTQYF. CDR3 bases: TGTGCCAGCACCCAGGGAGTGGGAGACGGCACAGATACGCAGTATTTT.

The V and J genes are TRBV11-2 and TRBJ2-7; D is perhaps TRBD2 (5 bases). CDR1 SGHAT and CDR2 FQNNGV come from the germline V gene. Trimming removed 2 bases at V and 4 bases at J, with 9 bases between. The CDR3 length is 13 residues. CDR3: CASSLREGYEQYF. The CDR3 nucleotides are TGTGCCAGCAGCTTACGCGAGGGATACGAGCAGTACTTC.

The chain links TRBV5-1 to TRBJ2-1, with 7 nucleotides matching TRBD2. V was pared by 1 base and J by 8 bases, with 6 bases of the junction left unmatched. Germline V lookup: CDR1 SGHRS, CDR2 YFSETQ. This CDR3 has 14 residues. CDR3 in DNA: TGCGCCAGCAGCTTGCGGCGGGAGTGGGATGAGCAGTTCTTC. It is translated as CASSLRREWDEQFF.

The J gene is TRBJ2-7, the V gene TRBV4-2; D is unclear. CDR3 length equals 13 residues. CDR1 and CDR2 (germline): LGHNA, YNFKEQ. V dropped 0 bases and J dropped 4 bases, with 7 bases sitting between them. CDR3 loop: CASSQELGYEQYF. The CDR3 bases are TGTGCCAGCAGCCAAGAATTGGGGTACGAGCAGTACTTC.

The CDR3 coding sequence is TGTGCCAGCAGCTCATGGACAGGCACAGATACGCAGTATTTT. It encodes CASSSWTGTDTQYF. The chain couples TRBV9 to TRBJ2-3; perhaps TRBD1 as D (6 bases). Trimming shortened V by 4 bases and J by 1 base, and 10 bases separated the two germline ends. There are 14 residues in the CDR3. CDR1 SGDLS and CDR2 YYNGEE come from the germline V gene.

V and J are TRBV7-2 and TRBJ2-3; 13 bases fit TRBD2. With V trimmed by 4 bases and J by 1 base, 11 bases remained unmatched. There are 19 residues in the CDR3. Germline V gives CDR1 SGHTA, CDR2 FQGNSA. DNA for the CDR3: TGTGCCAGCAGCTCAAAAGGACTAGCGGGAGCAGGAGGCACAGATACGCAGTATTTT. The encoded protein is CASSSKGLAGAGGTDTQYF. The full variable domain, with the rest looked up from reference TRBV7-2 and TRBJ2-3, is GAGVSQSPSNKVTEKGKDVELRCDPISGHTALYWYRQSLGQGLEFLIYFQGNSAPDKSGLPSDRFSAERTGGSVSTLTIQRTQQEDSAVYLCASSSKGLAGAGGTDTQYFGPGTRLTVL.

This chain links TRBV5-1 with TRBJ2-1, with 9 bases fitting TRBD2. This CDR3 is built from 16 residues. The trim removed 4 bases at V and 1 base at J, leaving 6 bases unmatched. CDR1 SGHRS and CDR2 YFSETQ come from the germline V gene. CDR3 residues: CASSRTSVGSYNEQFF. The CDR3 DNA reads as TGCGCCAGCAGCCGGACTAGCGTGGGATCCTACAATGAGCAGTTCTTC.

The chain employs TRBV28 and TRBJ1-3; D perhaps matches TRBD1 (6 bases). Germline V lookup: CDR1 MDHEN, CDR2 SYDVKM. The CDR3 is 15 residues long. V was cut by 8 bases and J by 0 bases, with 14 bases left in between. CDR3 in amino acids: CASSLRGASGNTIYF. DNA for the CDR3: TGTGCCAGCTCCCTCCGGGGGGCCTCTGGAAACACCATATATTTT.

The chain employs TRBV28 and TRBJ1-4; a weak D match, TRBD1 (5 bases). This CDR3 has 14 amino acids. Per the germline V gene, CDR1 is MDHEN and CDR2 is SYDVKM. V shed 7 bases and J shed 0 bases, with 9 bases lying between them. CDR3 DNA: TGTGCCAGCAATACGGGGGCAACTAATGAAAAACTGTTTTTT. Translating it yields CASNTGATNEKLFF.

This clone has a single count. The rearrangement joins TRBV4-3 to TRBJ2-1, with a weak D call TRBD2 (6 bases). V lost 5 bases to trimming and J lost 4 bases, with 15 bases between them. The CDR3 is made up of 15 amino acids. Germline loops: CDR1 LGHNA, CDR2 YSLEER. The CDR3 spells CASSTRLEGYNEQFF. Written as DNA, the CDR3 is TGCGCCAGCAGCACGCGACTAGAGGGTTACAATGAGCAGTTCTTC.

The CDR3 loop reads CASRNRQVGRYNEQFF. The CDR3 bases are TGTGCCAGCAGGAACCGCCAGGTCGGGAGGTACAATGAGCAGTTCTTC. J is TRBJ2-1 and V is TRBV6-6; 7 bases fit TRBD2. With 6 bases clipped from V and 4 bases from J, the junction kept 12 bases outside the gene matches. This CDR3 has 16 residues. Germline CDR1 reads MNHNY; CDR2 reads SVGAGI (reference sequence).

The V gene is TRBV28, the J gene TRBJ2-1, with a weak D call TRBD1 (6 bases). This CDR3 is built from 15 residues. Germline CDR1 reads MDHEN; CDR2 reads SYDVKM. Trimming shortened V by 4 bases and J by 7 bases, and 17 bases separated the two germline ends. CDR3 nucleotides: TGTGCCAGCAGTTCAGGGGCGATCGCAAGGAATGAGCAGTTCTTC. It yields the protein CASSSGAIARNEQFF. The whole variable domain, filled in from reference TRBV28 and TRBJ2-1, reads DVKVTQSSRYLVKRTGEKVFLECVQDMDHENMFWYRQDPGLGLRLIYFSYDVKMKEKGDIPEGYSVSREKKERFSLILESASTNQTSMYLCASSSGAIARNEQFFGPGTRLTVL.